This entry features one TCR beta chain sequence. In the authors' methods: From reference gene primer amplification, estimates of nucleated cell counts were derived. Assay: immunoSEQ multiplex PCR; the TCRdb copy retains only in-frame clones and omits some. Clone size and the V and J calls come from that table; the DNA yielded D and trimming. The sample has around 480,000 clones; about 91% are singletons. This sample is drawn from a study of blood T cell repertoires in COVID-19. At the level of the study: Acute-phase and convalescent COVID-19 samples originated in the United States, Italy and Spain.

Sequencing was carried out using peripheral blood. This TCR came from a woman aged 50 to 60 with COVID-19, enrolled during active disease.

The CDR3 here is CASSESRPSGANVLTF. The CDR3 coding sequence is TGCGCCAGCAGTGAGTCGAGGCCCTCTGGGGCCAACGTCCTGACTTTC. This sequence joins TRBV10-1 and TRBJ2-6; D uncertain. V was pared by 0 bases and J by 0 bases, with 6 bases between. The CDR3 loop spans 16 amino acids. Germline-derived CDR1 and CDR2 are WNHNN and SYGVQD (reference sequence).